These 10 T cell receptor beta chains were all obtained from the same sample, sequenced in a study of cytomegalovirus exposure and HLA in healthy donors. Primers included in the PCR were 60 Vbeta and 13 Jbeta primers. Sequenced by immunoSEQ multiplex PCR; TCRdb stores in-frame clones only, minus some. The sample yields 150,000 or so clones, around 82% seen once. Sequenced sample: PBMCs. The receptor set was obtained from a male donor in good health and CMV-seronegative.

The chain is built from TRBV6-1 and TRBJ1-1; unclear D gene. Trimming removed 7 bases at V and 0 bases at J, with 9 bases between. This CDR3 is built from 13 residues. Germline assignment: CDR1 MNHNS and CDR2 SASEGT. CDR3: CASTGYVNTEAFF. The DNA for the CDR3 is TGTGCCAGCACCGGGTATGTGAACACTGAAGCTTTCTTT.

This chain connects TRBV28 to TRBJ2-7; no firm D call. The CDR3 is 12 amino acids. CDR1 and CDR2 from the germline V gene are MDHEN and SYDVKM. V lost 6 bases to trimming and J lost 4 bases, with 10 bases between them. The CDR3 DNA reads as TGTGCCAGCAGAACTCCGAATTACGAGCAGTACTTC. It specifies CASRTPNYEQYF.

The V gene is TRBV6-1, the J gene TRBJ1-5, with D perhaps matching TRBD1 (5 bases). Germline V gives CDR1 MNHNS, CDR2 SASEGT. The ends were cut back, 2 bases at V and 5 bases at J, with 16 bases in the middle. This CDR3 has 16 amino acids. CDR3 DNA sequence: TGTGCCAGCAGTGAATACGACGGACAAGCGTATCAGCCCCAGCATTTT. The encoded protein is CASSEYDGQAYQPQHF.

The gene calls are TRBV21-1 and TRBJ2-7; the table gives TRBD2 as D, unverified against the DNA. TRBV21-1 is annotated as a pseudogene. The CDR3 loop spans 18 amino acids. CDR3 sequence: CASSPRTSGGLSSYEQYF. In nucleotides, the CDR3 is TGTGCCAGCAGCCCACGGACTAGCGGGGGTTTAAGCTCCTACGAGCAGTACTTC.

The CDR3 reads CASSLGDRGDGYTF. CDR3 sequence (DNA): TGTGCCAGCAGCTTAGGGGACAGGGGAGATGGCTACACCTTC. The gene calls are TRBV7-9 and TRBJ1-2, with 10 positions matching TRBD1. After removal of 1 base from V and 6 bases from J, the junction contained 2 bases not matched to a gene. The CDR3 contains 14 residues. Germline CDR1 reads SEHNR; CDR2 reads FQNEAQ (reference sequence).

J is TRBJ2-5 and V is TRBV6-5, with 8 bases aligning to TRBD1. Losses at the gene ends were 6 bases for V and 5 bases for J; bases not matched to a gene: 11. The germline gives CDR1 MNHEY, CDR2 SVGAGI. This CDR3 has 15 amino acids. The CDR3 region is CASSPRDRIGETQYF. CDR3 nucleotide sequence: TGTGCCAGCAGCCCTCGGGACAGGATCGGCGAGACCCAGTACTTC.

The chain carries TRBV5-5 and TRBJ1-1; 7 nucleotides line up with TRBD1. Per germline, CDR1 SGHKS and CDR2 YYEKEE (reference sequence). The CDR3 is 17 residues long. The ends lost 0 bases at V and 0 bases at J; junction bases unmatched: 8. CDR3 region: CASSLDPGQPLNTEAFF. The CDR3 DNA sequence: TGTGCCAGCAGCTTGGACCCGGGACAGCCCTTGAACACTGAAGCTTTCTTT.

This clone was seen a few times. The rearrangement uses TRBV7-2 and TRBJ1-2, with 9 bases fitting TRBD1. The ends lost 5 bases at V and 8 bases at J; junction bases unmatched: 9. The CDR3 runs to 14 residues. CDR1 is SGHTA, CDR2 FQGNSA, per germline. The CDR3 DNA is TGTGCCAGCAGCCTGGGCGGGACAGGGTACGGCTACACCTTC. Its translation: CASSLGGTGYGYTF.

This clone showed up just once. The chain employs TRBV4-3 and TRBJ1-2; D is uncertain. CDR1 is LGHNA, CDR2 YSLEER, per germline. The CDR3 is made up of 14 amino acids. Trimming removed 4 bases at V and 1 base at J, with 10 bases between. DNA of the CDR3: TGCGCCAGCAGCCCGCGACTGGATAACTATGGCTACACCTTC. The encoded protein is CASSPRLDNYGYTF.

The rearrangement links TRBV10-2 to TRBJ2-1, with 8 bases fitting TRBD1. The CDR3 spans 15 residues. Per the germline V gene, CDR1 is WSHSY and CDR2 is SAAADI. Trimming removed 5 bases from V and 11 bases from J; junction bases left unmatched: 14. The CDR3 region has the DNA TGCGCCAGCAGTTCCGGGACAGGTTTATATATACAGCAGTTCTTC. Protein product: CASSSGTGLYIQQFF.